Following are 7 T cell receptor beta chains from one sample sequenced in a study of blood T cell repertoires in COVID-19. The protocol was immunoSEQ multiplex PCR, while the TCRdb copy is restricted to in-frame clones and leaves out a portion. The repertoire holds tens of thousands of clones, with 70% to 90% as singletons. Material for sequencing was peripheral blood. Source of these receptors: a human donor in a cohort sampled during active COVID-19.

The rearrangement uses TRBV28 and TRBJ1-2, with 7 bases identical to TRBD1. CDR1 is MDHEN and CDR2 is SYDVKM in the germline V gene. V lost 9 bases to trimming and J lost 6 bases; unmatched junction nucleotides: 22. The CDR3 spans 17 residues. In DNA form, the CDR3 reads TGTGCCAGTATGTCGGGGAGACAGGGAGATTTGGGTAATGGCTACACCTTC. It codes for CASMSGRQGDLGNGYTF.

This clone was counted a single time. This chain links TRBV28 with TRBJ2-5, with D possibly matching TRBD2 (7 bases). With 3 bases removed from V and 1 base from J, the gap between germline ends came to 9 bases. CDR1 is MDHEN, CDR2 SYDVKM, per germline. The CDR3 loop spans 14 amino acids. DNA of the CDR3: TGTGCCAGCAGTTTGGGAGGGGGCCAAGAGACCCAGTACTTC. Translated, it gives CASSLGGGQETQYF.

The DNA of the CDR3 is TGCGCCAGCAGCCTGAACGATCCGGGAAACTACGAGCAGTACTTC. This gives the protein CASSLNDPGNYEQYF. The chain is built from TRBV5-1 and TRBJ2-7; tentative D call: TRBD2 (5 bases). V was shortened by 4 bases and J by 3 bases, with 17 bases between the two germline ends. The germline V gene encodes CDR1 SGHRS and CDR2 YFSETQ. The CDR3 contains 15 residues.

Comment on this clone: At one of its ends the junction is not consistent with the germline gene, which may arise from a read error. This chain connects TRBV13 to TRBJ1-1, with 10 positions matching TRBD1. This CDR3 is built from 14 residues. In germline, CDR1 is PRHDT, CDR2 FYEKMQ (reference sequence). CDR3: CASSLGGQGTEAFF. CDR3 in DNA: TGTGCCAGCAGCCTAGGGGGACAGGGGACTGAAGCTTTCTTT.

This chain links TRBV29-1 with TRBJ1-2; D remains unclear. The CDR3 length is 11 residues. V gave up 8 bases and J gave up 8 bases, with 15 bases separating them. Germline lookup yields CDR1 SQVTM and CDR2 ANQGSEA. CDR3 sequence: CSPTPTSGYTF. The CDR3 DNA is TGCAGCCCTACCCCTACTAGCGGCTACACCTTC. The whole variable domain, filled in from reference TRBV29-1 and TRBJ1-2, reads SAVISQKPSRDICQRGTSLTIQCQVDSQVTMMFWYRQQPGQSLTLIATANQGSEATYESGFVIDKFPISRPNLTFSTLTVSNMSPEDSSIYLCSPTPTSGYTFGSGTRLTVV.

V gene TRBV27 combines with J gene TRBJ1-6, with D possibly matching TRBD1 (6 bases). Germline CDR1 reads MNHEY; CDR2 reads SMNVEV (reference sequence). The CDR3 is 15 amino acids. Trimming shortened V by 3 bases and J by 7 bases, and 13 bases separated the two germline ends. The CDR3, as DNA: TGTGCCAGCAGTTTGAAAGGACAGAGGAATTCACCCCTCCACTTT. It yields the protein CASSLKGQRNSPLHF.

This sequence joins TRBV5-1 and TRBJ2-5; D is perhaps TRBD1 (5 bases). V was cut by 3 bases and J by 0 bases, with 9 bases left in between. The V gene's germline CDR1 is SGHRS and CDR2 YFSETQ. This CDR3 contains 14 residues. The CDR3 DNA is TGCGCCAGCAGCTCCGGCAGGGACCAAGAGACCCAGTACTTC. The encoded protein is CASSSGRDQETQYF. Full variable domain (remainder filled in from reference TRBV5-1 and TRBJ2-5): KAGVTQTPRYLIKTRGQQVTLSCSPISGHRSVSWYQQTPGQGLQFLFEYFSETQRNKGNFPGRFSGRQFSNSRSEMNVSTLELGDSALYLCASSSGRDQETQYFGPGTRLLVL.